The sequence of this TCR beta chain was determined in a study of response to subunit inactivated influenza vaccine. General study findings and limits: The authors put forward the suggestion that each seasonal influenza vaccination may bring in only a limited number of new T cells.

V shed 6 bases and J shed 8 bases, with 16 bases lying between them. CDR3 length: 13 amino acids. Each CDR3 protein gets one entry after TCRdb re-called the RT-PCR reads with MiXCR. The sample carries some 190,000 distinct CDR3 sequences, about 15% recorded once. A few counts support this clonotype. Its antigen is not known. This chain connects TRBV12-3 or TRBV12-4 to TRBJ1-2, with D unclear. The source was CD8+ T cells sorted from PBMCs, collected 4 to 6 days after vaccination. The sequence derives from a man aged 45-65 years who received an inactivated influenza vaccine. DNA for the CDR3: TGTGCCAGCAGCCTCAGCGGCCCGGCAGGCTACACCTTC. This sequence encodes CASSLSGPAGYTF.